Shown below are 5 T cell receptor beta chains from a single sample sequenced in a study of shared clonotypes between healthy human individuals. The naive CD8 subset, CD45RO-negative cells positively selected for CCR7, excluded terminally differentiated effector memory CD45RA+ cells. Some clones are missing from TCRdb's copy, which holds only in-frame ones; the method was immunoSEQ multiplex PCR. Here the sample spans roughly 2.1 million clones, 85% to 95% being singletons. The sample consisted of naive CD8+ T cells from PBMCs. Every receptor here comes from a man aged 18 to 30 in good health. Some clones in this sample may be carry-over from other donors' samples.

The chain employs TRBV23-1 and TRBJ1-2, with 11 nucleotides matching TRBD1. TRBV23-1 is filed as an ORF, its function uncertain. V trimming: 3 bases; J trimming: 4 bases; junction bases outside the gene matches: 4. The CDR3 has 15 amino acids. CDR3 coding DNA: TGCGCCAGCAGTCAGTGGACAGGGGGCGGCTATGGCTACACCTTC. This translates into CASSQWTGGGYGYTF.

This chain links TRBV11-2 with TRBJ2-7; D possibly corresponds to TRBD1 (5 bases). The CDR3 covers 17 residues. From germline, CDR1 is SGHAT and CDR2 FQNNGV. Trimming took 2 bases from V and 2 from J, leaving 19 bases between them. The CDR3 DNA follows: TGTGCCAGCAGCTTAAGGTTTAGGCAGGGCGAAACCTACGAGCAGTACTTC. It yields the protein CASSLRFRQGETYEQYF.

This clone was counted a single time. The chain couples TRBV15 to TRBJ2-1, with TRBD1 matching over 10 bases. Germline lookup yields CDR1 LNHNV and CDR2 YYDKDF (reference sequence). Trimming cost V 6 bases and J 6 bases; bases outside gene matches: 5. The CDR3 contains 14 residues. Written as DNA, the CDR3 is TGTGCCACCAGAGGGGACAGGGGTGGCAATGAGCAGTTCTTC. This translates into CATRGDRGGNEQFF.

This clone was counted only a few times. The same CDR3 is also encoded by other DNA sequences in this sample. The V and J genes are TRBV27 and TRBJ2-5, with D hard to call. This CDR3 has 11 residues. Trimming pared 0 bases from V and 7 bases from J, leaving 3 bases between. Germline values: CDR1 MNHEY, CDR2 SMNVEV (reference sequence). This chain's CDR3 is CASSLSGTQYF. CDR3 DNA: TGTGCCAGCAGTTTATCTGGGACCCAGTACTTC.

The rearrangement uses TRBV14 and TRBJ1-1; the D is unclear. Germline V lookup: CDR1 SGHDN, CDR2 FVKESK. This CDR3 is built from 15 residues. Deletions cut 1 base from V and 6 bases from J, with 15 bases between. The chain's CDR3 is CASSQALAPWAEAFF. The DNA for the CDR3 is TGTGCCAGCAGCCAAGCTTTGGCGCCGTGGGCTGAAGCTTTCTTT.